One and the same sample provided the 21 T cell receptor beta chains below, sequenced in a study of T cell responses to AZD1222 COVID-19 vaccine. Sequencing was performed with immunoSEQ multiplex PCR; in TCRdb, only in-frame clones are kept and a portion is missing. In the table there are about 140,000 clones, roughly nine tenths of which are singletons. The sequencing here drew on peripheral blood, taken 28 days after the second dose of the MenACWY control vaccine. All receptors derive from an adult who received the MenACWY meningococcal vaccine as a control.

Here the CDR3 reads CASKRDSGGELFF. The DNA for the CDR3 is TGTGCCAGCAAGAGGGACAGTGGCGGGGAGCTGTTTTTT. This chain connects TRBV2 to TRBJ2-2; 7 bases map to TRBD1. The germline gives CDR1 SNHLY, CDR2 FYNNEI. The junction had 6 bases not matched to a gene; V was cut back by 7 bases and J by 7 bases. This CDR3 is built from 13 residues.

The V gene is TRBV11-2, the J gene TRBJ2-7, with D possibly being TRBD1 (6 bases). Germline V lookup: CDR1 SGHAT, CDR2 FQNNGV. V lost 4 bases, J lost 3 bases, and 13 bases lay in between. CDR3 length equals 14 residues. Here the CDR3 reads CASSSLGQHYEQYF. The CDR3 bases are TGTGCCAGCAGCTCACTGGGACAACACTACGAGCAGTACTTC. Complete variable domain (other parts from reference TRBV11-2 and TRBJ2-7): EAGVAQSPRYKIIEKRQSVAFWCNPISGHATLYWYQQILGQGPKLLIQFQNNGVVDDSQLPKDRFSAERLKGVDSTLKIQPAKLEDSAVYLCASSSLGQHYEQYFGPGTRLTVT.

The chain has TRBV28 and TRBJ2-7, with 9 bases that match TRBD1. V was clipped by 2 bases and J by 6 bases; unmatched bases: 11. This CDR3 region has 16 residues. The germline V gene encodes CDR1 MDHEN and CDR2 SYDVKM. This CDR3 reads CASSLNGDRARGEQYF. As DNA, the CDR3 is TGTGCCAGCAGTTTAAACGGGGACAGGGCCAGAGGCGAGCAGTACTTC.

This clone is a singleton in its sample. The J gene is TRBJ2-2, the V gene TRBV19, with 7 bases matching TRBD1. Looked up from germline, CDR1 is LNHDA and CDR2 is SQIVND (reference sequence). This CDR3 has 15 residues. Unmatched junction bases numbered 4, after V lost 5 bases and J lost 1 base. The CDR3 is CASSPTGLNTGELFF. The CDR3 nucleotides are TGTGCCAGTAGTCCGACAGGGCTGAACACCGGGGAGCTGTTTTTT. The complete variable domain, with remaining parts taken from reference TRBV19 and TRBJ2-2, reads DGGITQSPKYLFRKEGQNVTLSCEQNLNHDAMYWYRQDPGQGLRLIYYSQIVNDFQKGDIAEGYSVSREKKESFPLTVTSAQKNPTAFYLCASSPTGLNTGELFFGEGSRLTVL.

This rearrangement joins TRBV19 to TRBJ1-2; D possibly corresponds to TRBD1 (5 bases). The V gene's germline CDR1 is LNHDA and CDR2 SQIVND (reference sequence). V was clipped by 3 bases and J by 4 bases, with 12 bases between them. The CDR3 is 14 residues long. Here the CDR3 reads CASSMADNPYGYTF. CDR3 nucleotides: TGTGCCAGTAGTATGGCGGACAATCCCTATGGCTACACCTTC.

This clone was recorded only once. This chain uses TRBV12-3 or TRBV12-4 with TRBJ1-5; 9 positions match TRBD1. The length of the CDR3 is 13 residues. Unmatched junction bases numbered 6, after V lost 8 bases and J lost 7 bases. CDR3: CASGGQGTQPQHF. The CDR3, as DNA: TGTGCCAGCGGGGGACAGGGAACCCAGCCCCAGCATTTT.

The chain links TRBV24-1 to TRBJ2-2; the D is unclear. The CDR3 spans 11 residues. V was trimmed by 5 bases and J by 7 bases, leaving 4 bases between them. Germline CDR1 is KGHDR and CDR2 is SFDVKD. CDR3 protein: CATSVGGELFF. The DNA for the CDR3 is TGTGCCACCAGTGTTGGCGGGGAGCTGTTTTTT.

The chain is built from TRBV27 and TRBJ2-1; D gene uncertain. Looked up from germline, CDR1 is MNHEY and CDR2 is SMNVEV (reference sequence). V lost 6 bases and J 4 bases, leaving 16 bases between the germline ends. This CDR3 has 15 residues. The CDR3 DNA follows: TGTGCCAGCAGACCGCTCTCAATTGGGTACAATGAGCAGTTCTTC. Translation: CASRPLSIGYNEQFF.

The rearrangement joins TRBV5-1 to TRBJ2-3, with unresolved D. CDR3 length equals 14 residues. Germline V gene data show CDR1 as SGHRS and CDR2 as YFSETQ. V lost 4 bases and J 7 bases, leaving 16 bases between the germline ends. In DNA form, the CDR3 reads TGCGCCAGCAGCGAGGACCCCGGAGCATATACGCAGTATTTT. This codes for CASSEDPGAYTQYF. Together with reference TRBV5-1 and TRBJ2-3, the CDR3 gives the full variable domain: KAGVTQTPRYLIKTRGQQVTLSCSPISGHRSVSWYQQTPGQGLQFLFEYFSETQRNKGNFPGRFSGRQFSNSRSEMNVSTLELGDSALYLCASSEDPGAYTQYFGPGTRLTVL.

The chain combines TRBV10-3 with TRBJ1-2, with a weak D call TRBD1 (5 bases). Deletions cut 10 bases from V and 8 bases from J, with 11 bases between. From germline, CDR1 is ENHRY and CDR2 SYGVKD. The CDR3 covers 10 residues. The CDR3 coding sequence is TGTGCCACCGGCGGGGGGGGCTACACCTTC. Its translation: CATGGGGYTF.

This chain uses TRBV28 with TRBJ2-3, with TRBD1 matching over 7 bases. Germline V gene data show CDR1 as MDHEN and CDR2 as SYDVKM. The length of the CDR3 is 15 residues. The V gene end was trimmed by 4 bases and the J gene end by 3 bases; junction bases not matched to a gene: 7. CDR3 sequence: CASSSGTDLTDTQYF. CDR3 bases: TGTGCCAGCAGTTCCGGGACAGACCTAACAGATACGCAGTATTTT.

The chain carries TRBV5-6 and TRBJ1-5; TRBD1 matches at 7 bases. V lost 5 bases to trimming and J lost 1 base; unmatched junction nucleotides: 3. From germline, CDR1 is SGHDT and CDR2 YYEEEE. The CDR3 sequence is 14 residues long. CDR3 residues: CASRSGQSNQPQHF. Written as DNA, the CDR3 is TGTGCCAGCAGGTCGGGACAGAGCAATCAGCCCCAGCATTTT. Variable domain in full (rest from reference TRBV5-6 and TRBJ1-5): DAGVTQSPTHLIKTRGQQVTLRCSPKSGHDTVSWYQQALGQGPQFIFQYYEEEERQRGNFPDRFSGHQFPNYSSELNVNALLLGDSALYLCASRSGQSNQPQHFGDGTRLSIL.

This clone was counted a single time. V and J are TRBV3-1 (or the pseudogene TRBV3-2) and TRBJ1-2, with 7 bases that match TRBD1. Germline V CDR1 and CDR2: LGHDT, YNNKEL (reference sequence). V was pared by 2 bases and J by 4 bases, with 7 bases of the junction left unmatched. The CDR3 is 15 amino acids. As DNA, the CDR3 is TGTGCCAGCAGCCAAAAAGGACAGGCGGCCTATGGCTACACCTTC. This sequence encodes CASSQKGQAAYGYTF.

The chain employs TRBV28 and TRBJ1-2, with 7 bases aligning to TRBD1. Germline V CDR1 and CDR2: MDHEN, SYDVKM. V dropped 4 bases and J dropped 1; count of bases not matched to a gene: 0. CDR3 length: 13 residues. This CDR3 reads CASSYRGNYGYTF. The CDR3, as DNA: TGTGCCAGCAGTTACAGGGGTAACTATGGCTACACCTTC.

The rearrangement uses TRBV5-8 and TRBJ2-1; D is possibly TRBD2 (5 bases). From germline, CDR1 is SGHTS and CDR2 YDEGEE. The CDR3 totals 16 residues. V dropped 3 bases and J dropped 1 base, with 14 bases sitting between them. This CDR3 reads CASSSGELGSYNEQFF. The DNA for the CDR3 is TGTGCCAGCAGCTCCGGGGAGCTGGGGTCCTACAATGAGCAGTTCTTC.

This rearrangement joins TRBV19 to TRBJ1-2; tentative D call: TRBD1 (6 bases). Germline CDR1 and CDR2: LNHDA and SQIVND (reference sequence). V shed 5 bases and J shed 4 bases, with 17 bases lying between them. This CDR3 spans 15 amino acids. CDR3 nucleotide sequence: TGTGCCAGTAGTTACCTCGGGGGCAACGGCTATGGCTACACCTTC. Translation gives CASSYLGGNGYGYTF. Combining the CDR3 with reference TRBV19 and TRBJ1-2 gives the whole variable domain DGGITQSPKYLFRKEGQNVTLSCEQNLNHDAMYWYRQDPGQGLRLIYYSQIVNDFQKGDIAEGYSVSREKKESFPLTVTSAQKNPTAFYLCASSYLGGNGYGYTFGSGTRLTVV.

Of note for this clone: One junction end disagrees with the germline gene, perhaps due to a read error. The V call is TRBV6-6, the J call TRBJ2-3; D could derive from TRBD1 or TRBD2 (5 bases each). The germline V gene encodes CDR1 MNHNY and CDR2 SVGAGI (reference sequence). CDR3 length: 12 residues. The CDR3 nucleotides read TGTGCCAGCAGTTACGGGGGATCCCCGCCCCTTTTT. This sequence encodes CASSYGGSPPLF.

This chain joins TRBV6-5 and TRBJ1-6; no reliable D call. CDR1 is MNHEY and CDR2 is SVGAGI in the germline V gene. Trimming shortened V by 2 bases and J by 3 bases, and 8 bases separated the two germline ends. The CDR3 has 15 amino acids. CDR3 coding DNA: TGTGCCAGCAGTTACCGGACGGACTATAATTCACCCCTCCACTTT. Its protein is CASSYRTDYNSPLHF.

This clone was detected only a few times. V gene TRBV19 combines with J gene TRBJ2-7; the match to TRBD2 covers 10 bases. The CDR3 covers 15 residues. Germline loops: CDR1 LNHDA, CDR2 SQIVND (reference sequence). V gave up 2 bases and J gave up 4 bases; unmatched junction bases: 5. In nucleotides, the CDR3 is TGTGCCAGTAGTATATCGCTAGCGGGGGAGTACGAGCAGTACTTC. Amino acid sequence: CASSISLAGEYEQYF.

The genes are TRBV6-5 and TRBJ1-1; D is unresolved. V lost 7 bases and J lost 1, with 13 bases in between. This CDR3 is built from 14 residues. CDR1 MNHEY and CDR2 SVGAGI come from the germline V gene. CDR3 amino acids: CASTLHAGNTEAFF. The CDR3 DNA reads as TGTGCCAGCACCCTTCACGCAGGGAACACTGAAGCTTTCTTT.

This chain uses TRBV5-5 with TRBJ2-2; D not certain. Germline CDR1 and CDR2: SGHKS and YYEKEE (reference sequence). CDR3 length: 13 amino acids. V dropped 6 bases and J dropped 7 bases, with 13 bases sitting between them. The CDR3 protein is CASTIDPFGELFF. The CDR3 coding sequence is TGTGCCAGCACCATAGACCCTTTCGGGGAGCTGTTTTTT.